This TCR beta chain was recorded in a study of cytomegalovirus exposure and HLA in healthy donors (dated by TCRdb to the late 2010s). Describing the broader study: An earlier analysis of some 600 of the donors reported 276 Gb of sequence data and 117 million unique TCR beta sequences obtained from approximately 180 million T cells. The number of donors typed differed by locus, with 629-630 for A, B, C, DRB1 and DQB1, about 500 for DQA1, about 610 for DPA1, and 472 for DPB1. Donor age, sex, ethnicity and CMV serostatus were collected together with the repertoire data. The study combined high-throughput TCR immunosequencing, statistical association of individual TCRs with disease status, and machine learning to predict cytomegalovirus infection status. The later analysis used no new phenotypic data to find candidate immune exposures, relying instead on TCR beta sequences and their occurrence across donors. The T cell repertoires of under 750 subjects were profiled by immunosequencing and related to cytomegalovirus serostatus. Every repertoire in the discovery cohort had been generated on one and the same sequencing platform. Around 300 gigabases of sequencing data and approximately 84 million unique TCR sequences were included in an early release covering 550 to 800 HLA-typed donors. The genetic ancestry cluster associated with self-reported Caucasian donors included about 81% of the approximately 410 genotyped donors. Across approximately 400 genotyped donors of the cohort, an average of approximately 200,000 unique TCR beta nucleotide sequences per donor were sequenced, and 15% to 20% of those sequences were non-productive. Several DR-DQ haplotypes were treated as single units for association and clustering because of strong linkage in the cohort. HLA typing included class I and class II loci at four-digit resolution. A later genetic analysis took genome-wide SNP genotypes for about 55% of the roughly 700 donors and used that subset as a discovery cohort. To study patterns of TCR occurrence, a later analysis re-analyzed previously published TCR beta repertoires from more than 550 donors and added high-resolution HLA genotyping. In addition to the first cohort of several hundred subjects, a separate validation cohort of 100 to 150 different subjects was used. To decide whether each TCR beta V gene segment behaved as functional or pseudogenic, an earlier analysis of some 600 of the donors relied on high-throughput TCR beta sequencing. The study aimed to test whether cataloging public T cell receptors could reveal signatures of past pathogen exposure. The study at large found these results: Strong co-occurrence of HLA alleles, especially DR and DQ, made assigning TCR associations to individual alleles difficult. The study gave a list of 150 to 200 TCR beta chains associated with cytomegalovirus. A later analysis reported that several top co-occurrence clusters appeared linked to parvovirus B19, influenza, CMV and Epstein-Barr virus. Broadly in line with IMGT annotations, most TCR beta V segments showed up in productive rearrangements about 87% or about 30% of the time in an earlier analysis of 587 of the donors. Compared with the 666-donor mean, donors in an Asian-associated ancestry cluster had fewer N-insertions in productive TCRs, according to a later genetic analysis. In a later analysis, TCR association rates were found to vary across HLA loci, with the most associated TCRs seen for DRB1 alleles and the fewest for HLA-C alleles. The only immune exposure information available for the cohort was CMV serostatus. Because some donors lacked HLA typing at each locus, the association tests relied only on the typed subset. In a later analysis, most CMV-associated TCR beta chains were found to appear HLA-restricted, with HLA associations seemingly driven largely by CMV exposure. Cytomegalovirus status was reported to be diagnosed by the classifier with high specificity and sensitivity in both the original and validation cohorts. The cohort was sequenced for TCR beta chains only, and without alpha or paired-chain data the features that could be detected were limited. Correlated functional status among segregating V segments might be attributable to linkage disequilibrium, but an unknown experimental factor could not be ruled out. The authors suggested that the approach could potentially be extended to other disease states and immunological phenotypes. An association between a missense DCLRE1C variant and V-gene and J-gene trimming of TCR beta chains was found in a later genetic analysis and replicated in an independent cohort. The presence/absence analyses assumed that sequencing depth was roughly uniform across donors, and that assumption may not be true. A few of the identified cytomegalovirus-associated TCR beta chains were confirmed in vitro to be specific for cytomegalovirus antigens. Because the 87-base-pair reads could not distinguish some IMGT-functional V segments, including TRBV6-2 and TRBV6-3, those segments were excluded. At a false discovery rate of 0.05, a later analysis linked roughly 17,000 TCR beta sequences to specific HLA alleles. A cluster of highly shared sequence variants was judged likely to represent a technical artifact of the sequencing pipeline. Most TCR sequences were observed very rarely across donors, whereas some public TCRs were present in many individuals. A further reported finding was that TCR beta sequences accurately predicted the HLA-A and HLA-B alleles for most subjects in the first cohort. Because counts were too low, fewer than 20 rarely observed V segments, including chromosome 9 orphons, were excluded from the earlier analysis of some 540 of the donors. In a later analysis, HLA-associated TCR beta chains were found to be more clonally expanded and to have lower generation probabilities than equally common non-associated chains.

Library preparation employed the immunoSEQ multiplex PCR assay. The multiplex PCR relied on a mix of 60 forward primers for TCR Vbeta segments and 13 reverse primers for TCR Jbeta segments. A multiplex PCR assay on genomic DNA amplified the CDR3 region of rearranged TCR beta genes. Amplified TCR beta libraries were sequenced as 87-base-pair reads on the Illumina HiSeq System. Regarding the original processing steps: Across the 600 to 700 repertoires, a later analysis counted some 80 million unique TCR beta chains, 9 million to 14 million of which were shared by at least two donors. Raw reads were error-corrected and collapsed into unique sequences with a nearest-neighbor algorithm that merged closely related sequences to remove PCR and sequencing errors. Alignment of CDR3 sequences to IMGT reference sequences was used to assign V, D and J gene segments. For a sequence to be retained, a match of at least six nucleotides to both a V gene segment and a J gene segment was required. Rearrangements were classified as productive when the CDR3 lacked stop codons and remained in frame with V and J, and all other rearrangements were classified as non-productive. Following IMGT convention, CDR3 was defined as the stretch from the second conserved V-encoded cysteine to the conserved J-encoded phenylalanine. Sequences without an unambiguous match to a single V gene segment were excluded from the earlier analysis of 587 of the donors. An earlier analysis of several hundred of the donors called V segments functional above 56.7% productive rearrangements and segregating when the between-donor standard deviation exceeded 5%. A statistical classification framework was built for diagnosing cytomegalovirus status from the catalog of TCR beta chain sequences. In a later analysis, TCR nucleotide sequences were compared against IMGT/GENE-DB human TR gene sequences so that V and J genes could be assigned. The TCRdist pipeline was used in a later analysis to assign CDR3 sequences and most-parsimonious VDJ recombination scenarios. In a later analysis, each TCR beta chain was defined by its CDR3 amino acid sequence together with its V-gene family, and reads lacking a unique V-gene family were excluded. As a way to deal with suspected cross-contamination and a sequencing artifact, a later analysis dropped nearly 600 nucleotide sequences that were highly shared and had low generation probability. In a later analysis, a clonal expansion index was calculated for each public chain from normalized within-repertoire ranks of inferred template counts. In a later analysis, generation probabilities were computed with a VDJ recombination model fitted to out-of-frame rearrangements, and the resulting probabilities were checked against IGoR. In a later analysis, TCR-TCR, TCR-HLA and TCR-CMV co-occurrence was scored with hypergeometric tests, and a repertoire-size bias correction was applied to TCR pairs. To estimate false discovery rates, a later analysis permuted the HLA or CMV assignments 20 times. In a later analysis, co-occurring TCRs were grouped with DBSCAN, and TCRdist sequence similarity was added when clustering was performed within HLA-allele-positive subsets. For co-occurrence clustering, repertoires with fewer than 30,000 or more than 120,000 public chains were excluded, along with roughly 5 repertoires with anomalous nucleotide sharing. Not all clones reach the TCRdb copy of this immuneACCESS table, which keeps in-frame sequences only. Checked studies attribute under half of the gap to unresolved V genes and leave the rest unexplained. V, J and clone size were drawn from that table, and D and trimming were deduced from the DNA. For this sample there are 80,000 to 100,000 clones; roughly 80% appear just once. Under 7.5% of the sample is in the top ten clones.

The cohort was made up of 500 to 800 healthy bone marrow donors. At the time of sampling, every cohort member was nominally healthy, though immune exposures that went unrecorded were likely present. The donor was CMV seropositive and was included in the group of 250 to 300 seropositive cohort members. Each donor provided a peripheral blood sample, and peripheral blood mononuclear cells were used for TCR beta sequencing. The Qiagen DNeasy Blood Extraction Kit was used to extract genomic DNA from the blood cell samples. Remarks on this clone: Its antigen specificity is not known. No clone much larger than this one lies a single base away; base qualities are absent.

V and J are truncated by 2 bases and 4 bases respectively, leaving an intervening sequence of 8 bases. The CDR3 numbers 13 residues from cysteine through phenylalanine. Here the CDR3 DNA is all that survives: 39 bases in frame from base 1. The germline V gene gives CDR1 as MNHNS and CDR2 as SASEGT. The receptor comes from a man aged 50-59 years in good health and CMV-seropositive. The sample consisted of PBMCs. The chain employs TRBV6-1 and TRBJ1-1; there is no confident call for the D gene. The CDR3 reads CASSETGVTEAFF. The nucleotides read TGTGCCAGCAGTGAAACCGGGGTCACTGAAGCTTTCTTT.